This TCR beta chain came from a study of Ad26.COV2.S vaccination and SARS-CoV-2 variants. Study details: Enrollment placed the donor in the COV1001 Ad26.COV2.S trial arm. Dosing was one shot or two shots 56 days apart.

Treatment meaning: 15 to 20 received Ad26.COV2.S at low or high dose, single or two shots; roughly five received placebo; per-sample allocation not given. Sample collection was performed on day 63 after the first vaccine or placebo injection. The data were produced by immunoSEQ multiplex PCR, yet TCRdb's version contains in-frame clones alone and is incomplete. The sample lists around 250,000 clones, around nine tenths occurring once. The CDR3 sequence is 18 residues long. The germline gives CDR1 LNHNV, CDR2 YYDKDF (reference sequence). The trim removed 1 base at V and 7 bases at J, leaving 10 bases unmatched.

The rearrangement uses TRBV15 and TRBJ2-1; 13 positions agree with TRBD2. The clonotype originates from a person between 18 and 60 years old who received the Ad26.COV2.S COVID-19 vaccine or a placebo. The source material was peripheral blood, sampled in a trial of Ad26.COV2.S vaccine versus placebo. CDR3 in amino acids: CATSRVGETSGRLNEQFF. For the CDR3, the DNA is TGTGCCACCAGCAGAGTAGGTGAGACTAGCGGGAGGTTGAATGAGCAGTTCTTC.